The clone carrying this TCR beta chain is large (0.1 to 1%) by share. Per the germline V gene, CDR1 is MNHEY and CDR2 is SMNVEV (reference sequence). CDR3 length: 14 amino acids. J lost 3 bases, V lost 5 bases, and 6 bases had no gene match. Amplification of TCR beta used genomic DNA extracted from peripheral blood. TRB rearrangements spanning V, D and J were amplified using mixed TRB-A/B primers. TCRdb analysed the multiplex PCR reads with MiXCR anew, one entry per CDR3 protein. The sample holds 1,500 to 1,700 distinct CDR3 sequences; 54% are singletons and the top ten take 25% to 30%. These data originate in a study of T cell repertoires in aging, cancer and after chemotherapy.

Sequenced: blood. This rearrangement joins TRBV27 to TRBJ2-7; 8 nucleotides align to TRBD2. This clonotype was obtained from a human donor with a blood cancer. CDR3 region: CASSPSGGLYEQYF. In DNA form, the CDR3 reads TGTGCCAGCAGTCCAAGCGGGGGACTCTACGAGCAGTACTTC.